This TCR beta chain was profiled in a study of T-cell memory formation after mild COVID-19. Study-wide context: TCR clusters were mostly donor specific.

A note on this clonotype: Its antigen is currently unknown.

Trimming took 3 bases from V and 2 from J; bases not matched to a gene: 6. This CDR3 is built from 15 residues. CDR1 SGHRS and CDR2 YFSETQ come from the germline V gene. Whole-study findings and limits: The CD4+ clones that contracted clustered mainly within CM and EM, and the CD8+ clones concentrated in EMRA. The second-wave clones peaking on day 37 were not confirmed as SARS-CoV-2-specific.

TCRdb processed the 5' RACE reads anew with MiXCR; each CDR3 protein has one entry. Among around 340,000 distinct CDR3 sequences listed, roughly 20% were seen once. V usage is TRBV5-1 and J usage is TRBJ2-3; 7 positions match TRBD1. Sequenced input: PBMCs or a T cell subset sorted from them (not recorded which). The receptor was isolated from an adult woman who had mild COVID-19 (a few samples of this study predate the infection). Cell type and time point are not known. CDR3 sequence reads: CASSSDREPTDTQYF. In DNA form, the CDR3 reads TGCGCCAGCAGCTCCGACAGGGAACCCACAGATACGCAGTATTTT.